This section outlines one TCR beta chain sequence together with its context. These data belong to a study of blood T cell repertoires in COVID-19. Background on the study: Donors in the United States, Italy and Spain gave samples during acute or convalescent COVID-19. From T cells, B-cell-depleted T cells, or PBMCs came the material, which was cDNA or gDNA.

Original handling: From reference gene primer amplification, estimates of nucleated cell counts were derived. Measured with immunoSEQ multiplex PCR; TCRdb has only the in-frame clones, and not every one. The V and J calls and clone size come from that table; D and trimming were worked out from the DNA. The sample holds 15,000 to 20,000 clones; approximately 92% are singletons and the top ten take less than 15%. J lost 7 bases, V lost 1 base, and 14 bases had no gene match. Germline lookup yields CDR1 SNHLY and CDR2 FYNNEI. The CDR3 totals 18 residues. V and J are TRBV2 and TRBJ2-2, with 8 bases that match TRBD2. This sequence originates from a man in his 60s with active COVID-19. Material for sequencing was peripheral blood. The chain's CDR3 is CASSEGLAGGFMSGELFF. CDR3 sequence (DNA): TGTGCCAGCAGTGAAGGACTGGCGGGAGGCTTTATGAGCGGGGAGCTGTTTTTT.